These 3 T cell receptor beta chains share one sample of origin, sequenced in a study of blood T cells in healthy people across ages (dated by TCRdb to about 2015). Libraries came from 5' RACE. The sequencer listed for this sample is Illumina HiSeq 2500. A second PCR of 7 to 11 cycles was performed with a sample-barcoded 5' primer and a J-beta primer mix. TCRdb trimmed public reads at Q25 via fastp, called clones via MiXCR and kept in-frame beta chains. One record per CDR3 amino acid sequence lists the most common genes and DNA. This sample has 780,000 or so distinct CDR3 sequences in its table, and roughly 50% of those were observed once. More than 25% of the sample is taken by the ten largest. Sequenced: blood. The receptors were sampled from a man aged 40-49 years in good health.

V is TRBV27 and J is TRBJ1-5; TRBD1 agrees at 8 bases. Germline loops: CDR1 MNHEY, CDR2 SMNVEV (reference sequence). The CDR3 totals 13 residues. V dropped 11 bases and J dropped 6; count of bases not matched to a gene: 9. The CDR3 protein is CAGKRTGLQPQHF. The CDR3 DNA reads TGTGCCGGCAAAAGGACAGGGCTTCAGCCCCAGCATTTT.

V gene TRBV3-1 combines with J gene TRBJ2-3; no definite D call. The V and J ends lost 0 bases and 1 base respectively, with 14 bases between them. This CDR3 is 17 amino acids long. Germline lookup yields CDR1 LGHDT and CDR2 YNNKEL (reference sequence). The CDR3 DNA follows: TGTGCCAGCAGCCAAGATCGAGACGGGCTCGGCACAGATACGCAGTATTTT. It codes for CASSQDRDGLGTDTQYF.

This sequence joins TRBV27 and TRBJ2-4, with 15 bases matching TRBD2. With the DNA end fitting TRBJ2-5 better, the J assignment may be wrong. Germline CDR1 is MNHEY and CDR2 is SMNVEV (reference sequence). There are 22 residues in the CDR3. The CDR3: CASRKGLAGGQLDLGAKETQYF. The CDR3 DNA follows: TGTGCCAGCAGAAAAGGACTAGCGGGGGGGCAGCTGGATCTGGGGGCGAAAGAGACCCAGTACTTC.